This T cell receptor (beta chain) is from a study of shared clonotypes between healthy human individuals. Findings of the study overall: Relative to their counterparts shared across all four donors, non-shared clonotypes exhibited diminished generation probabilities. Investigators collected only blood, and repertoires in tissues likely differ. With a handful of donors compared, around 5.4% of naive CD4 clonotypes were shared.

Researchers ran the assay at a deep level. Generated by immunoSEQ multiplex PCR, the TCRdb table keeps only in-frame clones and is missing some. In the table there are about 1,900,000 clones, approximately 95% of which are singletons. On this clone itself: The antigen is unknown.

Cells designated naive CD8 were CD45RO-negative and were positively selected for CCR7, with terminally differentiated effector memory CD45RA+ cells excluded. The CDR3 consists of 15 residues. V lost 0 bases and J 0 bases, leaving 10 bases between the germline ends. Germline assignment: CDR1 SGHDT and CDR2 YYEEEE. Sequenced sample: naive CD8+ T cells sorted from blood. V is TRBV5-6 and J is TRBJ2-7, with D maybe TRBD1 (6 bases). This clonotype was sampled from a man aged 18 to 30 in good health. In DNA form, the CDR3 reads TGTGCCAGCAGCTTGGGGACAGACCCCTCCTACGAGCAGTACTTC. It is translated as CASSLGTDPSYEQYF.